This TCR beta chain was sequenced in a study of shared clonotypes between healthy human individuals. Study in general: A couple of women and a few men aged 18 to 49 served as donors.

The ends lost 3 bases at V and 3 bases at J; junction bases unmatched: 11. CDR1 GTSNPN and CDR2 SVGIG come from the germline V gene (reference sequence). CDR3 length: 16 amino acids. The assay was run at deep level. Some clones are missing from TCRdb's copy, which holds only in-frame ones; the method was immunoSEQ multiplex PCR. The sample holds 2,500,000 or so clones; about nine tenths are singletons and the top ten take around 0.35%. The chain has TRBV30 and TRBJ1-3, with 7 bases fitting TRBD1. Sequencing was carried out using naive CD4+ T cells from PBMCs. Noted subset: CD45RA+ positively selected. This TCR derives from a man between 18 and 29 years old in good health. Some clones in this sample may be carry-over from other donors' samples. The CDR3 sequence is CAWSTGQSRDGNTIYF. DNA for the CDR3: TGTGCCTGGAGCACGGGACAGTCCCGAGATGGAAACACCATATATTTT.